Listed here are 27 T cell receptor beta chains from one sample, sequenced in a study of blood T cell repertoires in COVID-19. The repertoire was sequenced with immunoSEQ multiplex PCR; TCRdb's copy has only in-frame clones and lacks some. The table includes 45,000 to 55,000 clones, about nine tenths detected once. The sequencing sample was made of peripheral blood. The source is a human donor in a cohort sampled during active COVID-19.

This chain joins TRBV7-2 and TRBJ2-1; TRBD2 aligns across 7 bases. Germline V CDR1 and CDR2: SGHTA, FQGNSA. The length of the CDR3 is 15 residues. After removal of 4 bases from V and 8 bases from J, the junction contained 11 bases not matched to a gene. CDR3 DNA: TGTGCCAGCAGCTCCCAGCGCGGGGGATTGGATGAGCAGTTCTTC. Residues: CASSSQRGGLDEQFF.

The chain recombines TRBV29-1 with TRBJ2-5; D is possibly TRBD2 (6 bases). There are 11 residues in the CDR3. In germline, CDR1 is SQVTM, CDR2 ANQGSEA. Trimming removed 8 bases at V and 7 bases at J, with 14 bases between. The DNA for the CDR3 is TGCAGCTGGAGGGGTAGGGGGACCCAGTACTTC. It encodes CSWRGRGTQYF. Looking up the rest from reference TRBV29-1 and TRBJ2-5 gives the full variable domain: SAVISQKPSRDICQRGTSLTIQCQVDSQVTMMFWYRQQPGQSLTLIATANQGSEATYESGFVIDKFPISRPNLTFSTLTVSNMSPEDSSIYLCSWRGRGTQYFGPGTRLLVL.

A word on this clone: One junction end disagrees with the germline gene, perhaps due to a read error. V usage is TRBV5-1 and J usage is TRBJ2-7, with 7 bases fitting TRBD2. The CDR3 extends over 12 amino acids. Germline V gene sequence: CDR1 SGHRS, CDR2 YFSETQ. The CDR3 is CASSLDGAGVTF. As DNA, the CDR3 is TGCGCCAGCAGCTTGGATGGGGCGGGAGTAACCTTC.

V usage is TRBV5-1 and J usage is TRBJ2-2; the match to TRBD1 covers 7 bases. Germline V lookup: CDR1 SGHRS, CDR2 YFSETQ. V trimming: 0 bases; J trimming: 2 bases; junction bases outside the gene matches: 4. The CDR3 loop spans 16 amino acids. The CDR3 nucleotides are TGCGCCAGCAGCTTGGACGGGACAGCCAACACCGGGGAGCTGTTTTTT. Translation: CASSLDGTANTGELFF. Full variable domain (rest looked up from reference TRBV5-1 and TRBJ2-2): KAGVTQTPRYLIKTRGQQVTLSCSPISGHRSVSWYQQTPGQGLQFLFEYFSETQRNKGNFPGRFSGRQFSNSRSEMNVSTLELGDSALYLCASSLDGTANTGELFFGEGSRLTVL.

The chain employs TRBV30 and TRBJ2-7; TRBD2 matches 12 bases. The junction had 5 bases not matched to a gene; V was cut back by 1 base and J by 4 bases. Germline CDR1 reads GTSNPN; CDR2 reads SVGIG (reference sequence). The CDR3 runs 15 residues. CDR3 nucleotides: TGTGCCTGGAGTGCTAGCGGGAGGGCCTTGTACGAGCAGTACTTC. Residues: CAWSASGRALYEQYF.

This chain links TRBV7-8 with TRBJ2-7; 9 bases agree with TRBD1. Germline-derived CDR1 and CDR2 are SGHVS and FQNEAQ. The CDR3 is made up of 16 amino acids. V gave up 5 bases and J gave up 5 bases; unmatched junction bases: 13. The CDR3 DNA sequence: TGTGCCAGCAGCCCACAGCCGGACAGGGGATTCAACGAGCAGTACTTC. Its protein product is CASSPQPDRGFNEQYF.

The chain recombines TRBV19 with TRBJ1-2; maybe TRBD1 (6 bases). The CDR3 runs 13 residues. Per the germline V gene, CDR1 is LNHDA and CDR2 is SQIVND (reference sequence). The V end was cut by 6 bases, the J end by 8 bases, with 16 bases between. CDR3: CASRKATGWGYTF. CDR3 in DNA: TGTGCCAGTAGAAAAGCGACAGGATGGGGCTACACCTTC.

The chain has TRBV19 and TRBJ1-4; D not resolved. The CDR3 contains 13 residues. CDR1 and CDR2 (germline): LNHDA, SQIVND (reference sequence). V was pared by 2 bases and J by 5 bases, with 6 bases between. The CDR3 protein is CASSININEKLFF. For the CDR3, the DNA is TGTGCCAGTAGTATAAACATAAATGAAAAACTGTTTTTT.

J is TRBJ2-1 and V is TRBV7-8, with a possible D match to TRBD2 (6 bases). Between the trimmed V and J ends, which lost 1 base and 6 bases, there was a span of 16 bases. Germline V lookup: CDR1 SGHVS, CDR2 FQNEAQ. The CDR3 extends over 16 amino acids. In DNA, the CDR3 is TGTGCCAGCAGCTTAGTGGGGGGTTCACTTACCAATGAGCAGTTCTTC. This sequence encodes CASSLVGGSLTNEQFF.

The J gene is TRBJ2-1, the V gene TRBV7-3; perhaps TRBD2 as D (6 bases). The CDR3 loop spans 14 amino acids. Germline CDR1 SGHTA, CDR2 FQGTGA. Trimming cost V 3 bases and J 5 bases, with 11 bases left between them. The CDR3 region has the DNA TGTGCCAGCAGCTTTCGCGGGGATAACAATGAGCAGTTCTTC. Protein sequence: CASSFRGDNNEQFF.

The table lists this clone with a count of one. The rearrangement joins TRBV4-2 to TRBJ1-2; D may be TRBD1 (5 bases). Between the trimmed V and J ends, which lost 0 bases and 3 bases, there was a span of 8 bases. The germline CDR1 and CDR2 sequences are LGHNA and YNFKEQ. This CDR3 comprises 14 residues. The CDR3 DNA reads TGTGCCAGCAGCCAAGAGGGGGGAGACTATGGCTACACCTTC. Amino acids: CASSQEGGDYGYTF.

This clone turned up a few times. V usage is TRBV16 and J usage is TRBJ2-5; D unresolved. Germline V gene lookup returns CDR1 KGHSY and CDR2 FQNENV. The CDR3 consists of 13 residues. Trimming cost V 2 bases and J 2 bases, with 6 bases left between them. CDR3 sequence: CASSQGRQETQYF. Here the CDR3 DNA reads TGTGCCAGCAGCCAAGGCAGACAAGAGACCCAGTACTTC.

This rearrangement joins TRBV30 to TRBJ2-3; D gene uncertain. CDR3 length: 12 residues. Germline lookup yields CDR1 GTSNPN and CDR2 SVGIG (reference sequence). V was shortened by 4 bases and J by 3 bases, with 8 bases between the two germline ends. The CDR3: CAWTTGTDTQYF. For the CDR3, the DNA is TGTGCCTGGACGACTGGGACAGATACGCAGTATTTT.

This clone was seen just once. The J gene is TRBJ2-3, the V gene TRBV28; TRBD2 agrees at 12 bases. Germline V lookup: CDR1 MDHEN, CDR2 SYDVKM. The V gene end was trimmed by 3 bases and the J gene end by 6 bases; junction bases not matched to a gene: 7. This CDR3 is built from 16 residues. The CDR3 loop is CASSFLAGGKTDTQYF. In DNA form, the CDR3 reads TGTGCCAGCAGTTTTCTAGCGGGAGGGAAGACTGATACGCAGTATTTT.

The genes are TRBV4-2 and TRBJ1-1, with D unresolved. Trimming shortened V by 1 base and J by 0 bases, and 9 bases separated the two germline ends. The length of the CDR3 is 15 residues. Germline V gene lookup returns CDR1 LGHNA and CDR2 YNFKEQ. Written as DNA, the CDR3 is TGTGCCAGCAGCCAAGGTACACCCCTGAACACTGAAGCTTTCTTT. This sequence encodes CASSQGTPLNTEAFF.

V usage is TRBV18 and J usage is TRBJ2-1; TRBD2 matches at 11 bases. Looked up from germline, CDR1 is KGHSH and CDR2 is LQKENI. This CDR3 is built from 16 residues. V shed 4 bases and J 4 bases; nucleotides not matched to a gene: 6. CDR3 loop: CASSRRSGRDYNEQFF. CDR3 coding DNA: TGTGCCAGCTCACGCCGTAGCGGGAGGGATTACAATGAGCAGTTCTTC. Complete variable domain (other parts from reference TRBV18 and TRBJ2-1): NAGVMQNPRHLVRRRGQEARLRCSPMKGHSHVYWYRQLPEEGLKFMVYLQKENIIDESGMPKERFSAEFPKEGPSILRIQQVVRGDSAAYFCASSRRSGRDYNEQFFGPGTRLTVL.

The chain carries TRBV7-9 and TRBJ2-1; TRBD1 agrees at 9 bases. CDR1 is SEHNR, CDR2 FQNEAQ, per germline (reference sequence). The CDR3 length is 13 residues. V dropped 4 bases and J dropped 6; count of bases not matched to a gene: 1. CDR3 residues: CASSWGQGNEQFF. The CDR3 region has the DNA TGTGCCAGCAGCTGGGGACAGGGCAATGAGCAGTTCTTC.

This CDR3 reads CAITAGALAAGELFF. The CDR3, as DNA: TGTGCCATCACGGCTGGGGCATTGGCGGCCGGGGAGCTGTTTTTT. This sequence joins TRBV10-3 and TRBJ2-2; weak D call: TRBD1 (5 bases). The CDR3 spans 15 residues. V dropped 7 bases and J dropped 6 bases, with 18 bases sitting between them. CDR1 ENHRY and CDR2 SYGVKD come from the germline V gene.

This CDR3 reads CASSFGQGSSDTQYF. The CDR3 nucleotides read TGTGCCAGCAGCTTCGGACAGGGTAGTTCAGATACGCAGTATTTT. The chain combines TRBV7-9 with TRBJ2-3, with TRBD1 identical over 8 bases. There are 15 residues in the CDR3. The V gene end was trimmed by 3 bases and the J gene end by 4 bases; junction bases not matched to a gene: 6. Looked up from germline, CDR1 is SEHNR and CDR2 is FQNEAQ (reference sequence).

The J gene is TRBJ2-3, the V gene TRBV2, with D unclear. V lost 6 bases, J lost 0 bases, and 16 bases lay in between. Looked up from germline, CDR1 is SNHLY and CDR2 is FYNNEI. CDR3 size: 16 residues. The CDR3 reads CASSQRQFSSTDTQYF. The CDR3 bases are TGTGCCAGCAGCCAGCGTCAGTTTTCTAGCACAGATACGCAGTATTTT.

The V call is TRBV7-8, the J call TRBJ2-7; 9 positions agree with TRBD2. The CDR3 is 13 residues long. The trim removed 5 bases at V and 7 bases at J, leaving 6 bases unmatched. Per the germline V gene, CDR1 is SGHVS and CDR2 is FQNEAQ. The CDR3 is CASSNSGSGEQYF. In DNA, the CDR3 is TGTGCCAGCAGCAATAGCGGGAGTGGGGAGCAGTACTTC.

The chain links TRBV7-2 to TRBJ2-7; D is ambiguous. Looked up from germline, CDR1 is SGHTA and CDR2 is FQGNSA. Trimming pared 5 bases from V and 0 bases from J, leaving 8 bases between. The CDR3 length is 13 residues. This CDR3 reads CASSARTSYEQYF. In DNA, the CDR3 is TGTGCCAGCAGCGCGAGAACCTCCTACGAGCAGTACTTC.

The chain employs TRBV3-1 (or the pseudogene TRBV3-2) and TRBJ2-7; a weak D match, TRBD1 (6 bases). CDR1 and CDR2 (germline): LGHDT, YNNKEL (reference sequence). The CDR3 spans 13 residues. V lost 4 bases to trimming and J lost 5 bases, with 12 bases between them. CDR3 bases: TGTGCCAGCAGCCGGACAGACGGGAACGAGCAGTACTTC. Its protein product is CASSRTDGNEQYF.

This clone was seen a handful of times. This sequence joins TRBV2 and TRBJ1-4; maybe TRBD1 (5 bases). Trimming pared 4 bases from V and 2 bases from J, leaving 14 bases between. This CDR3 has 16 amino acids. Germline V gene data show CDR1 as SNHLY and CDR2 as FYNNEI. The CDR3 here is CASSVTAGYTNEKLFF. CDR3 bases: TGTGCCAGCAGTGTGACTGCAGGGTACACTAATGAAAAACTGTTTTTT.

The chain employs TRBV11-2 and TRBJ2-7, with 10 bases matching TRBD2. This CDR3 is 16 amino acids long. The J segment lost 2 bases and the V segment lost 4 bases, leaving 8 bases of the junction unmatched. CDR1 and CDR2 (germline): SGHAT, FQNNGV. The CDR3 DNA is TGTGCCAGCAGCTCCGCCTCCAGCGGGAGGGCCTACGAGCAGTACTTC. As protein: CASSSASSGRAYEQYF.

The chain links TRBV29-1 to TRBJ2-5; TRBD2 might be the D (6 bases). The CDR3 consists of 12 residues. Germline V CDR1 and CDR2: SQVTM, ANQGSEA. Trimming cost V 5 bases and J 7 bases, with 14 bases left between them. The CDR3 coding sequence is TGCAGCGTTTCCGGGCGGGATGGGACCCAGTACTTC. It encodes CSVSGRDGTQYF.

The chain combines TRBV11-2 with TRBJ2-2; 9 nucleotides align to TRBD2. The V segment lost 1 base and the J segment 3 bases; nucleotides outside the gene matches: 9. CDR3 length equals 18 residues. CDR1 is SGHAT and CDR2 is FQNNGV in the germline V gene. CDR3 sequence (DNA): TGTGCCAGCAGCTTAGTGCGGCGCGGGAGGGTCGACACCGGGGAGCTGTTTTTT. Translating it yields CASSLVRRGRVDTGELFF. Based on the CDR3 plus reference TRBV11-2 and TRBJ2-2, the full variable domain is EAGVAQSPRYKIIEKRQSVAFWCNPISGHATLYWYQQILGQGPKLLIQFQNNGVVDDSQLPKDRFSAERLKGVDSTLKIQPAKLEDSAVYLCASSLVRRGRVDTGELFFGEGSRLTVL.